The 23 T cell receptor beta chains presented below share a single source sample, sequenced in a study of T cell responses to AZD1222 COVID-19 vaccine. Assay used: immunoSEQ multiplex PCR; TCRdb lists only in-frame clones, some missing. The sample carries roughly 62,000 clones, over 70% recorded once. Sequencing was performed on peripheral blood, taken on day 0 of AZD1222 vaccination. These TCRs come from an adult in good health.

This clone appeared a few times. The CDR3 reads CASSSGTGAQPQHF. In nucleotides, the CDR3 is TGTGCCAGCAGCTCCGGGACAGGGGCTCAGCCCCAGCATTTT. The rearrangement joins TRBV7-2 to TRBJ1-5, with 10 positions matching TRBD1. With 4 bases clipped from V and 6 bases from J, the junction kept 3 bases outside the gene matches. The germline V gene encodes CDR1 SGHTA and CDR2 FQGNSA. The CDR3 sequence is 14 residues long.

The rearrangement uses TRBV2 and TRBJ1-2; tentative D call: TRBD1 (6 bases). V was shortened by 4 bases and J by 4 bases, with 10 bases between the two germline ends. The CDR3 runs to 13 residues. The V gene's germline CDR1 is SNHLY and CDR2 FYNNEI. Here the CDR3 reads CASSAQGAYGYTF. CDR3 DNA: TGTGCCAGCAGTGCACAGGGAGCCTATGGCTACACCTTC.

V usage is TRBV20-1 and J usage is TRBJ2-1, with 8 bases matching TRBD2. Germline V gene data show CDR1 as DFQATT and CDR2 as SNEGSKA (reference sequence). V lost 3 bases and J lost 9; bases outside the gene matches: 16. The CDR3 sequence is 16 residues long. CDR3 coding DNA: TGCAGTGCTAGTTGGGTTAGCGGGGAAAAAATGGGTGAGCAGTTCTTC. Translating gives CSASWVSGEKMGEQFF.

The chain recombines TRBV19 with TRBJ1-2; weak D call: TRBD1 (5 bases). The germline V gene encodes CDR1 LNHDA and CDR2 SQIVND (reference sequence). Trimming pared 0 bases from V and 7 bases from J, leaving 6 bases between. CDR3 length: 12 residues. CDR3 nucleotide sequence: TGTGCCAGTAGTATAGACAGGGTTGGCTACACCTTC. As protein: CASSIDRVGYTF.

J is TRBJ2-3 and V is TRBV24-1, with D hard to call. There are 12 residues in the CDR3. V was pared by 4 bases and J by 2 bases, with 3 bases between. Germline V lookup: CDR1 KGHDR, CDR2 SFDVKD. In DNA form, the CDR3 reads TGTGCCACCAGTGAAGTCACAGATACGCAGTATTTT. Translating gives CATSEVTDTQYF.

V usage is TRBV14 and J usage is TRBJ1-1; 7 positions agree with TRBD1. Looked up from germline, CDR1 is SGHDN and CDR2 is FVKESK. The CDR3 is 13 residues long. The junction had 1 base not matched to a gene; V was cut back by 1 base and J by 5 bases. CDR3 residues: CASSQGTGTEAFF. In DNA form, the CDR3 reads TGTGCCAGCAGCCAAGGGACAGGAACTGAAGCTTTCTTT.

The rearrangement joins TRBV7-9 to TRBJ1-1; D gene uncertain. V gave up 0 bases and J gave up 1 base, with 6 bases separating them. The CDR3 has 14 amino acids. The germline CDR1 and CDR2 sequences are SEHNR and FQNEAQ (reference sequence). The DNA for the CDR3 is TGTGCCAGCAGCTTAGCAACTTCGAACACTGAAGCTTTCTTT. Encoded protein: CASSLATSNTEAFF.

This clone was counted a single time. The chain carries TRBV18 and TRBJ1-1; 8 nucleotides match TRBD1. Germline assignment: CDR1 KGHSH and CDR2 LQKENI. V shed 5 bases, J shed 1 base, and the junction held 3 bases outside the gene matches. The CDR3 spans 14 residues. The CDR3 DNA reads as TGTGCCAGCTCAAACGGACAGGGGAACACTGAAGCTTTCTTT. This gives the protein CASSNGQGNTEAFF.

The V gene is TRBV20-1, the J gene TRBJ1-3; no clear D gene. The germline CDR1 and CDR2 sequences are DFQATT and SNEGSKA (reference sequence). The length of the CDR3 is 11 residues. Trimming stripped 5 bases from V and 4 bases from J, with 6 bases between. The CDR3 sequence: CSAGRGNTIYF. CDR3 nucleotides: TGCAGTGCTGGACGGGGAAACACCATATATTTT.

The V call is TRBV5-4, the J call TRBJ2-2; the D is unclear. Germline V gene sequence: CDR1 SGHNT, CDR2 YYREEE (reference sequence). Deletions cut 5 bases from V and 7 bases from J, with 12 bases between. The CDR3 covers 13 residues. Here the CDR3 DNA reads TGTGCCAGCAGTAGAGCTGATCACGGGGAGCTGTTTTTT. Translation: CASSRADHGELFF.

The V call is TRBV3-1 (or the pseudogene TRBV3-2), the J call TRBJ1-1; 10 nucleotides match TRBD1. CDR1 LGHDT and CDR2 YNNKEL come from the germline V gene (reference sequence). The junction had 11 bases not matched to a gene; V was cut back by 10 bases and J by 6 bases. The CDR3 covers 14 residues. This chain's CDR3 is CATLSRDRGSEAFF. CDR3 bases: TGTGCCACCTTAAGCCGGGACAGGGGTTCTGAAGCTTTCTTT.

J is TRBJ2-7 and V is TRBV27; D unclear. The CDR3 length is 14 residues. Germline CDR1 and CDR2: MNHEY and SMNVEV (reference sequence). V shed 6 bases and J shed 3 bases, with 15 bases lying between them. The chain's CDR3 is CASSIGFGDYEQYF. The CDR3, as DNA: TGTGCCAGCAGCATCGGGTTCGGAGACTACGAGCAGTACTTC.

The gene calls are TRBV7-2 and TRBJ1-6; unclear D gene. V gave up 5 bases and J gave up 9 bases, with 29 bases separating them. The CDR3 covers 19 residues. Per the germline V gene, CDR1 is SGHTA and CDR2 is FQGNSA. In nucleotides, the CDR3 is TGTGCCAGCAGCATCGGCGGCGGGCGGGCCGCCACCTTACGTTCACCCCTCCACTTT. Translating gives CASSIGGGRAATLRSPLHF.

Here the CDR3 reads CASSQWTGNEQFF. Written as DNA, the CDR3 is TGTGCCAGCAGTCAATGGACAGGGAATGAGCAGTTCTTC. The V and J genes are TRBV3-1 (or the pseudogene TRBV3-2) and TRBJ2-1, with 8 bases that match TRBD1. CDR1 LGHDT and CDR2 YNNKEL come from the germline V gene (reference sequence). The CDR3 has 13 residues. Trimming cost V 6 bases and J 7 bases; bases outside gene matches: 5.

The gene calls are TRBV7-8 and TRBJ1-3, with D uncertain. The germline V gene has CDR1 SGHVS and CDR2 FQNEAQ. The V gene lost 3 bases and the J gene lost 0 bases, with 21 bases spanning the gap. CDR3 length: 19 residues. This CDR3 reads CASSFFVLSTDGSGNTIYF. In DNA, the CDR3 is TGTGCCAGCAGCTTTTTCGTGCTGTCAACCGATGGCTCTGGAAACACCATATATTTT.

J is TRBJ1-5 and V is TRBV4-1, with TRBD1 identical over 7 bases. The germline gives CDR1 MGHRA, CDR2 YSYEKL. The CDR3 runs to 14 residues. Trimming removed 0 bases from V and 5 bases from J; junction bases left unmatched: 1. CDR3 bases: TGCGCCAGCAGCCAAGATACAGGGGATCAGCCCCAGCATTTT. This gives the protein CASSQDTGDQPQHF.

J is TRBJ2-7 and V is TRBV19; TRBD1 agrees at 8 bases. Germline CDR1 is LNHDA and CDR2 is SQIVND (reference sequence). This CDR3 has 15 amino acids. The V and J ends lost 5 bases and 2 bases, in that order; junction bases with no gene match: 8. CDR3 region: CASSDRGRFPYEQYF. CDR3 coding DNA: TGTGCCAGTAGTGACAGGGGCCGTTTCCCCTACGAGCAGTACTTC.

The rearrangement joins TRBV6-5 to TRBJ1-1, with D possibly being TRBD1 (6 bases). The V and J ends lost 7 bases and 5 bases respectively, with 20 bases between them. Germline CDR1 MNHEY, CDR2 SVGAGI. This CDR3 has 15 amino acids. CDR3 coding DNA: TGTGCCAGCACCGACGGTGGGGGGGGCCGAACTGAAGCTTTCTTT. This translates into CASTDGGGGRTEAFF.

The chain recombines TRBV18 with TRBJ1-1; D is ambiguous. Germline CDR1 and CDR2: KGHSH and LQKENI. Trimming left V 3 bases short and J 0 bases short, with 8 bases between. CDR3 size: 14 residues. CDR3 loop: CASSPPYMNTEAFF. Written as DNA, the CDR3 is TGTGCCAGCTCACCCCCTTATATGAACACTGAAGCTTTCTTT.

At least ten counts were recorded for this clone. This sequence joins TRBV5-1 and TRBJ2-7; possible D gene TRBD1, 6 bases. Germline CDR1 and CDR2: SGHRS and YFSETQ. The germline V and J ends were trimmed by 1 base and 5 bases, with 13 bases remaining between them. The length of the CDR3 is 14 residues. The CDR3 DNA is TGCGCCAGCAGCTTGAACAGGGTCATCCACGAGCAGTACTTC. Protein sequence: CASSLNRVIHEQYF.

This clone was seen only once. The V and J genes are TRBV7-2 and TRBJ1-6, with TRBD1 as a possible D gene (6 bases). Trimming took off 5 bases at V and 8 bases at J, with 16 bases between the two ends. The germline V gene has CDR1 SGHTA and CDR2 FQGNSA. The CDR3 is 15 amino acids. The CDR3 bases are TGTGCCAGCAGCCCGGACAGTTTCGCGGATTCACCCCTCCACTTT. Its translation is CASSPDSFADSPLHF. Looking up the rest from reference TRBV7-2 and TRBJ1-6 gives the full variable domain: GAGVSQSPSNKVTEKGKDVELRCDPISGHTALYWYRQSLGQGLEFLIYFQGNSAPDKSGLPSDRFSAERTGGSVSTLTIQRTQQEDSAVYLCASSPDSFADSPLHFGNGTRLTVT.

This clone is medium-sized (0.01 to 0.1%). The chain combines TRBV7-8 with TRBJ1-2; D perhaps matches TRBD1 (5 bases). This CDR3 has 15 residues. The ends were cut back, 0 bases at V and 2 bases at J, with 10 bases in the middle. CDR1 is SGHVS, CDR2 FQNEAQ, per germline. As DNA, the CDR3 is TGTGCCAGCAGCTTAGCCGCAGGGTGGAACTATGGCTACACCTTC. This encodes CASSLAAGWNYGYTF.

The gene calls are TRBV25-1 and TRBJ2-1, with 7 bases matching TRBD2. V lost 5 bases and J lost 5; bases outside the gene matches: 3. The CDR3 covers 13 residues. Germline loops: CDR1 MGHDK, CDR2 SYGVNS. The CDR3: CASSWGGNNEQFF. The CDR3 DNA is TGTGCCAGCAGTTGGGGGGGAAACAATGAGCAGTTCTTC.